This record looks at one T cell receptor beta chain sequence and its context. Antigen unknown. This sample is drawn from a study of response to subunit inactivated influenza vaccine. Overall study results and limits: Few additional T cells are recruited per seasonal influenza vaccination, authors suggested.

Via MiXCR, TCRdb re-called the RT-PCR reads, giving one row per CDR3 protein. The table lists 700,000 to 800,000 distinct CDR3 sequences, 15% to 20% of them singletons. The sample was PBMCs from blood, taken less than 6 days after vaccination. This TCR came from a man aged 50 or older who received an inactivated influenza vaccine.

This CDR3 reads CASSTSLAGVPGLLDNEQFF. CDR3 bases: TGTGCCAGCAGCACCTCACTAGCGGGGGTCCCGGGGTTGTTGGACAATGAGCAGTTCTTC. The chain couples TRBV11-1 to TRBJ2-1, with 11 bases fitting TRBD2. CDR1 SGHAT and CDR2 FQDESV come from the germline V gene (reference sequence). V lost 5 bases, J lost 5 bases, and 20 bases stayed unmatched. This CDR3 spans 20 amino acids.